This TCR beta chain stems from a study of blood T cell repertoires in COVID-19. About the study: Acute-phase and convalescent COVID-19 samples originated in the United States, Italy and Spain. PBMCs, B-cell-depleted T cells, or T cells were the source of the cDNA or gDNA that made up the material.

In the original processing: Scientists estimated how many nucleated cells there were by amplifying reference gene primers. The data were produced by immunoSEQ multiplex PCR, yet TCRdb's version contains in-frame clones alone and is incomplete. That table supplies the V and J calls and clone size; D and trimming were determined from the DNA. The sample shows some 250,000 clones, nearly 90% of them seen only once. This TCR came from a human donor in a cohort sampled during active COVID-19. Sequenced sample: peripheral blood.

CDR3 loop: CASSGGPGLAGGGEQYF. In nucleotides, the CDR3 is TGTGCCAGCAGCGGGGGACCGGGACTAGCGGGAGGGGGTGAGCAGTACTTC. The rearrangement joins TRBV11-2 to TRBJ2-7; 16 nucleotides agree with TRBD2. CDR3 length: 17 amino acids. V shed 5 bases, J shed 7 bases, and the junction held 11 bases outside the gene matches. CDR1 SGHAT and CDR2 FQNNGV come from the germline V gene. Using reference TRBV11-2 and TRBJ2-7 for the parts outside the CDR3, the full variable domain is EAGVAQSPRYKIIEKRQSVAFWCNPISGHATLYWYQQILGQGPKLLIQFQNNGVVDDSQLPKDRFSAERLKGVDSTLKIQPAKLEDSAVYLCASSGGPGLAGGGEQYFGPGTRLTVT.